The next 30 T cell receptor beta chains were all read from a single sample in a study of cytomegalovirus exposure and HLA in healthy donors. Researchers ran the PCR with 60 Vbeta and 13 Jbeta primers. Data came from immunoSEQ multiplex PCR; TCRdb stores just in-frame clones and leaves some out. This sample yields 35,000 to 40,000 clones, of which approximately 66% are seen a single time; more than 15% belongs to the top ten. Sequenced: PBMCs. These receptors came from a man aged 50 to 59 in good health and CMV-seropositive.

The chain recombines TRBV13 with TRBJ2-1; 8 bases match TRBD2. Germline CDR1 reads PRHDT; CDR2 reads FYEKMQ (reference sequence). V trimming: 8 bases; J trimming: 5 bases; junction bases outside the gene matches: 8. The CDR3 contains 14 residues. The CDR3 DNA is TGTGCCAGCTCACGGGGGGGCCAAAACAATGAGCAGTTCTTC. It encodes CASSRGGQNNEQFF.

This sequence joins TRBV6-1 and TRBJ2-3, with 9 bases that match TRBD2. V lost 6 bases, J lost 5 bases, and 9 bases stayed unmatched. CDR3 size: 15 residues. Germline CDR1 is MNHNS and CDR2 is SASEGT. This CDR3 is CASSWRGGEGDTQYF. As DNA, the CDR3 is TGTGCCAGCAGCTGGCGGGGGGGAGAAGGAGATACGCAGTATTTT.

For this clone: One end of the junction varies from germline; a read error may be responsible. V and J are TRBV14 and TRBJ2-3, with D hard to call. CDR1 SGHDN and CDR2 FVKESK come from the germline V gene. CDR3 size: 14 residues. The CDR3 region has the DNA TGTGCCAGCAGCCAAGATCGCGTCACAGATACGCGGTATTTT. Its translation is CASSQDRVTDTRYF.

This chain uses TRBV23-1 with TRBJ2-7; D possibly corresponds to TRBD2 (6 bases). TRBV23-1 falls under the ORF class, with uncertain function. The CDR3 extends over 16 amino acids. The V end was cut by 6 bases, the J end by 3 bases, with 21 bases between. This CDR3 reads CASSPGARRDLYEQYF. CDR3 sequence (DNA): TGCGCCAGCAGCCCTGGGGCCCGGAGGGACCTCTACGAGCAGTACTTC.

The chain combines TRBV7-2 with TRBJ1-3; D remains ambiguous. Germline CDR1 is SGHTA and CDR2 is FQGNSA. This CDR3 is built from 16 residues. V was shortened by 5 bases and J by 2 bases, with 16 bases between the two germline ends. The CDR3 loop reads CASSPAGGDAGNTIYF. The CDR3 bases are TGTGCCAGCAGCCCAGCTGGCGGAGACGCTGGAAACACCATATATTTT.

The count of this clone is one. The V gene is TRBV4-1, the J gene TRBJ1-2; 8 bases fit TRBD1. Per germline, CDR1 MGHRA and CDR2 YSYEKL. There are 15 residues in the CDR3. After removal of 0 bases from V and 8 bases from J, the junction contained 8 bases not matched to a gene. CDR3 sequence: CASSQELTGERGYTF. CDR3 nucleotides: TGCGCCAGCAGCCAAGAACTGACAGGGGAGCGCGGCTACACCTTC.

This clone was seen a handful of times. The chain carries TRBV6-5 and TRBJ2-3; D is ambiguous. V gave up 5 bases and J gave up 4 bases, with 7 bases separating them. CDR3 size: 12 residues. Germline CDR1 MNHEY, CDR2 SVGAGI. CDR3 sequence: CASSLSPDTQYF. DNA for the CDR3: TGTGCCAGCAGTCTCAGTCCAGATACGCAGTATTTT.

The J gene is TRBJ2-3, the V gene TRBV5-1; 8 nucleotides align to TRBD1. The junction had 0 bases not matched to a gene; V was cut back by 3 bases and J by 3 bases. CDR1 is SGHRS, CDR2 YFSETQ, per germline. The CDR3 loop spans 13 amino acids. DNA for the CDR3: TGCGCCAGCAGCTGGACAGGGACAGATACGCAGTATTTT. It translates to CASSWTGTDTQYF.

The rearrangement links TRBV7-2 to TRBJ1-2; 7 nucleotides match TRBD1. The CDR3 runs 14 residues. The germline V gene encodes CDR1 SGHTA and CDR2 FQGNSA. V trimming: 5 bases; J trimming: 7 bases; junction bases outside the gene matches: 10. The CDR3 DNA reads TGTGCCAGCAGCCAGGGGGACGGCCGTTTTGGCTACACCTTC. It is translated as CASSQGDGRFGYTF. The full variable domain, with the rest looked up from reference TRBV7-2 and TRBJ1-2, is GAGVSQSPSNKVTEKGKDVELRCDPISGHTALYWYRQSLGQGLEFLIYFQGNSAPDKSGLPSDRFSAERTGGSVSTLTIQRTQQEDSAVYLCASSQGDGRFGYTFGSGTRLTVV.

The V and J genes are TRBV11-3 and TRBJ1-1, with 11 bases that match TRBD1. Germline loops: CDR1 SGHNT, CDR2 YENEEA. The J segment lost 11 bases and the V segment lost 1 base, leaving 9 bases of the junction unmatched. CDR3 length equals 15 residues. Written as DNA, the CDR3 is TGTGCCAGCAGCTTAGCCGGGACAGGGGGTCCTGGTGCTTTCTTT. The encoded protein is CASSLAGTGGPGAFF.

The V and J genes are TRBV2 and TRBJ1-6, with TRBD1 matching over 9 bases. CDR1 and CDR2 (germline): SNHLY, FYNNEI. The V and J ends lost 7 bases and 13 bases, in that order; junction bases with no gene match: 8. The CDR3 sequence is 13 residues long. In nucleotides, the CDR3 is TGTGCCAGCACTTACCGACAGGGGGATCCCCTCCACTTT. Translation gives CASTYRQGDPLHF.

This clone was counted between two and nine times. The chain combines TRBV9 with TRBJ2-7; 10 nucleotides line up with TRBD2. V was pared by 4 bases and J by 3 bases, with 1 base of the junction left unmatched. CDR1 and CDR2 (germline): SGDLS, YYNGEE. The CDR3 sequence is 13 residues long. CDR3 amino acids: CASSRTSGYEQYF. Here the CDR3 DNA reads TGTGCCAGCAGCAGGACTAGCGGCTACGAGCAGTACTTC.

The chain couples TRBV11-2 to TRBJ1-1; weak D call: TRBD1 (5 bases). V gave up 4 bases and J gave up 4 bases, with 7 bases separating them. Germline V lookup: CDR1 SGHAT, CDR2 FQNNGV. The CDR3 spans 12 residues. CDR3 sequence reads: CASSWGGTEAFF. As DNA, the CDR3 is TGTGCCAGCAGCTGGGGGGGCACTGAAGCTTTCTTT.

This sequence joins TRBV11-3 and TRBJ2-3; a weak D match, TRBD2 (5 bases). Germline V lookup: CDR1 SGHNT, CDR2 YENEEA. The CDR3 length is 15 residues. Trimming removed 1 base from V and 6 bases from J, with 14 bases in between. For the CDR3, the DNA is TGTGCCAGCAGCTTAGGAGGCATCCCGGGGGATACGCAGTATTTT. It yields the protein CASSLGGIPGDTQYF.

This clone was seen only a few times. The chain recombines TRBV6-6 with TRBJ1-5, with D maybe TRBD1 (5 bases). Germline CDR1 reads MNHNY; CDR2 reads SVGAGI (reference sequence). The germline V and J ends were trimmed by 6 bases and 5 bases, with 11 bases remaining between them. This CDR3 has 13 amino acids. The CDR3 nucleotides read TGTGCCAGCAGGGGATGGGGGGATCAGCCCCAGCATTTT. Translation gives CASRGWGDQPQHF.

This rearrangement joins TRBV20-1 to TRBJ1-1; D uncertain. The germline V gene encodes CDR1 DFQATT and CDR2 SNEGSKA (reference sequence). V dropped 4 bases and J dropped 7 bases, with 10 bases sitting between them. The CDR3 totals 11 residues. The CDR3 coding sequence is TGCAGTGCTAAGCGGATTAATGAAGCTTTCTTT. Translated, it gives CSAKRINEAFF.

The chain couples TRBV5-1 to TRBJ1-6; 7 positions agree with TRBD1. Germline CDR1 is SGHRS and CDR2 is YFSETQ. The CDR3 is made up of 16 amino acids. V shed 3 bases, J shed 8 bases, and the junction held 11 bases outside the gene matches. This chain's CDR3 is CASSYTYTGVDSPLHF. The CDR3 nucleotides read TGCGCCAGCAGCTATACATATACAGGGGTGGATTCACCCCTCCACTTT.

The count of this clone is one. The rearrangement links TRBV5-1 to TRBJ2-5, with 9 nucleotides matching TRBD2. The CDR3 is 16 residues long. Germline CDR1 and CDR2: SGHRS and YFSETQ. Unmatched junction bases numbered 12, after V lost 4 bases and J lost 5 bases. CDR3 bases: TGCGCCAGCAGCCCCAGTAGTAGCGGGGGTGGGGAGACCCAGTACTTC. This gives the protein CASSPSSSGGGETQYF.

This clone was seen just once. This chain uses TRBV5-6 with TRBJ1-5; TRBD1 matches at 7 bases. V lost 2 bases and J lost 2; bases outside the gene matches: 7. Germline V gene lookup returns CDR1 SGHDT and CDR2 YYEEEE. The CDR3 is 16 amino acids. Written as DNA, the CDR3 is TGTGCCAGCAGCTTCGGCAGGGGGTGGGGCAATCAGCCCCAGCATTTT. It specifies CASSFGRGWGNQPQHF.

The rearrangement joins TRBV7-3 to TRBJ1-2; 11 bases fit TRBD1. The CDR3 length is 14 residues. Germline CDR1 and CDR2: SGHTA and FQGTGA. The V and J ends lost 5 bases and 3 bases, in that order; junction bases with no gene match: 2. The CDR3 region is CASSRDRGDYGYTF. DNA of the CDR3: TGTGCCAGCAGCAGGGACAGGGGGGACTATGGCTACACCTTC.

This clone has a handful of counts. CDR3 in amino acids: CAWSVLARANTIYF. The CDR3 DNA is TGTGCCTGGAGTGTACTCGCACGAGCGAACACCATATATTTT. This sequence joins TRBV30 and TRBJ1-3; D ambiguous. The germline gives CDR1 GTSNPN, CDR2 SVGIG (reference sequence). The CDR3 spans 14 residues. V lost 0 bases and J lost 7, with 13 bases in between.

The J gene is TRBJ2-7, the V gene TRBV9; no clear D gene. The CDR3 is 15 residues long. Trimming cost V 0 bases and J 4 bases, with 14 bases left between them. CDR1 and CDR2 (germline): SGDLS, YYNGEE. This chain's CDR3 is CASSVASHTSYEQYF. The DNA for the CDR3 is TGTGCCAGCAGCGTAGCTTCGCACACCAGTTACGAGCAGTACTTC.

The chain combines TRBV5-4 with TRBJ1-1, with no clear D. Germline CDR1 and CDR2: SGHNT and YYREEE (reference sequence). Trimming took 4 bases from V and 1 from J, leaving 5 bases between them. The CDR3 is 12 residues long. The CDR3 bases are TGTGCCAGCAGCAACAGGAACACTGAAGCTTTCTTT. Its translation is CASSNRNTEAFF.

CDR3 region: CASSNTGTSRETQYF. The CDR3 nucleotides read TGTGCCAGCAGTAATACAGGGACCTCACGGGAGACCCAGTACTTC. The chain uses TRBV6-5 and TRBJ2-5, with D tentatively TRBD1 (6 bases). Germline V gene data show CDR1 as MNHEY and CDR2 as SVGAGI. V lost 5 bases, J lost 5 bases, and 18 bases lay in between. The CDR3 runs to 15 residues.

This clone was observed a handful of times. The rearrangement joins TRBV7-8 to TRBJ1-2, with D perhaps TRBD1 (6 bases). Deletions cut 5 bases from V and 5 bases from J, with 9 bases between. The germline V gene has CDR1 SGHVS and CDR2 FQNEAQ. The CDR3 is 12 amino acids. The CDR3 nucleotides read TGTGCCAGCAGCCTTACAGGGTATGGCTACACCTTC. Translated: CASSLTGYGYTF.

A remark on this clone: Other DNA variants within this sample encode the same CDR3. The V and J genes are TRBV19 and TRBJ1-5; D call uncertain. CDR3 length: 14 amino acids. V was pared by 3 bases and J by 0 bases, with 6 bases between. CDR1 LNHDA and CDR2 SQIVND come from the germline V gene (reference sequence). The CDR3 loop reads CASSILSSNQPQHF. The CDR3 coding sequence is TGTGCCAGTAGTATCCTCTCTAGCAATCAGCCCCAGCATTTT.

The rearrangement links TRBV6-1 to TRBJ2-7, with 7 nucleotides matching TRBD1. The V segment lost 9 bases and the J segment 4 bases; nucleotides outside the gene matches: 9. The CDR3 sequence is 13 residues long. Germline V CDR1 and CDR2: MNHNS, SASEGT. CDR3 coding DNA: TGTGCCAGTTCCCGGGACAGAAGATACGAGCAGTACTTC. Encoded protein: CASSRDRRYEQYF.

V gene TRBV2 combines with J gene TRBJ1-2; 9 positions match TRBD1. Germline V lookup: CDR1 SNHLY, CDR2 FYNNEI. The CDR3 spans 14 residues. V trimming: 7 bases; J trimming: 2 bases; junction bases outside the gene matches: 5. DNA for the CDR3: TGTGCCAGCAATACACAGGGGGCGAACTATGGCTACACCTTC. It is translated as CASNTQGANYGYTF.

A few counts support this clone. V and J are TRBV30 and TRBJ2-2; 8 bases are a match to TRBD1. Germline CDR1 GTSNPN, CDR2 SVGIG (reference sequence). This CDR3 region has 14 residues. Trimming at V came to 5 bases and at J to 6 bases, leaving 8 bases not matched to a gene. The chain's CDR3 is CAWATGGFAGELFF. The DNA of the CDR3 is TGTGCCTGGGCAACAGGGGGTTTCGCCGGGGAGCTGTTTTTT.

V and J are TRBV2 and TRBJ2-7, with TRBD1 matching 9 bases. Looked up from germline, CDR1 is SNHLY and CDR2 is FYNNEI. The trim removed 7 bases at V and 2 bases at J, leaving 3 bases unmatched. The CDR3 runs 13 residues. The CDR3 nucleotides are TGTGCCAGCACCGGGACAGGGACCTACGAGCAGTACTTC. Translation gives CASTGTGTYEQYF.